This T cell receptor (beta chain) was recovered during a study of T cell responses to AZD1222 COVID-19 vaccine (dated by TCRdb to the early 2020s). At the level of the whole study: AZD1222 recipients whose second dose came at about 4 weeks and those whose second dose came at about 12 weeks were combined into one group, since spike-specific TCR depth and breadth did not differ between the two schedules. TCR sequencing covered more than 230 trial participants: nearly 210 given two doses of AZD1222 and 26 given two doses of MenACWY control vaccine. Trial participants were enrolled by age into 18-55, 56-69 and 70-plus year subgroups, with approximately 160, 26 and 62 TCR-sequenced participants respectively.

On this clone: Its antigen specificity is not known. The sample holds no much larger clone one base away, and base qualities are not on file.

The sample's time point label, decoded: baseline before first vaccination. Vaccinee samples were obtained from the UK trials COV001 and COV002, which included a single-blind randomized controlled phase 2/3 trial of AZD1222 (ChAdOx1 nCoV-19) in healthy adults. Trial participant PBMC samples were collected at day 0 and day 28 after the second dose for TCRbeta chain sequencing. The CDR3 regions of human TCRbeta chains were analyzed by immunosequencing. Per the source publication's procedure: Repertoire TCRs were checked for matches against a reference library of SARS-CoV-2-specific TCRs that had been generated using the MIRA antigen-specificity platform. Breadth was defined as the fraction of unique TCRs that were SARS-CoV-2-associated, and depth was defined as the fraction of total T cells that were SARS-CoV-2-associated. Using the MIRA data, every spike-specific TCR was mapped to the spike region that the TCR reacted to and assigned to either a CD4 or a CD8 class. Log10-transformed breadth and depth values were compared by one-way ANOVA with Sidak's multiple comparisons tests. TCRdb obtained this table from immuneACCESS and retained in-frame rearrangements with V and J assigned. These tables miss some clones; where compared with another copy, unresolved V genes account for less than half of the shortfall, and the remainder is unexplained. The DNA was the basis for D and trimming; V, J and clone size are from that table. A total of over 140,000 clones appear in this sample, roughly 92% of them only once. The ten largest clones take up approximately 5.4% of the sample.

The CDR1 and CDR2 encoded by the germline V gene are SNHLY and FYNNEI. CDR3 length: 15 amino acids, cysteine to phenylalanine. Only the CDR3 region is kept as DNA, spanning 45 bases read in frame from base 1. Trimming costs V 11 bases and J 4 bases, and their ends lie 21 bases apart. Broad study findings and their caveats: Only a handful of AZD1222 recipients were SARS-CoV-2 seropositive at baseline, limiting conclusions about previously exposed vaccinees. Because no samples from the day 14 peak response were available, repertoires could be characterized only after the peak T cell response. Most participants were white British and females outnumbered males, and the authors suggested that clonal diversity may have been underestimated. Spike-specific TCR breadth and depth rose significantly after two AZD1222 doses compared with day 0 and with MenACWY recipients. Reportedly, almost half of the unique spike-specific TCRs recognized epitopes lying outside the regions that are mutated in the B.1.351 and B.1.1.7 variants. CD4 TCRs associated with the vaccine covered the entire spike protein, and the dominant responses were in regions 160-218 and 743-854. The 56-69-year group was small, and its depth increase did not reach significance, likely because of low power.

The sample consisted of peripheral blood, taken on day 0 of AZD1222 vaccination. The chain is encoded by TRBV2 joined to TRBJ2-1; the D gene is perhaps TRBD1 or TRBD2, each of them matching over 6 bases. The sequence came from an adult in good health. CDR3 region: CAGKAEGGLYNEQFF. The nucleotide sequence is TGTGCCGGAAAAGCCGAGGGGGGCCTATACAATGAGCAGTTCTTC.